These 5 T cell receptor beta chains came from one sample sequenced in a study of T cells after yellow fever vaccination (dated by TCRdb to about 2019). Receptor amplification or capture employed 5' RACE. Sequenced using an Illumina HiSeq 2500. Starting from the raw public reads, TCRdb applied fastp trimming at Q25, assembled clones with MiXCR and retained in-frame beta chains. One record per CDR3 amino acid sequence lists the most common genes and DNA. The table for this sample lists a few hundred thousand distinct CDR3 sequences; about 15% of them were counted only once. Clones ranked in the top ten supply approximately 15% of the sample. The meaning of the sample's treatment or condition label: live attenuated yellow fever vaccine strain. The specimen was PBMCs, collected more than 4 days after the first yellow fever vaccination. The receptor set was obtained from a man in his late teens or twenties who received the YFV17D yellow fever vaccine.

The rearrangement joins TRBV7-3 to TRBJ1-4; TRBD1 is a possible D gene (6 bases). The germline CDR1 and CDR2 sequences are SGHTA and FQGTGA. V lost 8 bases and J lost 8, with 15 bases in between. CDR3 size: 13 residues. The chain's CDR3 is CASQGPLGEKLFF. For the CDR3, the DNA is TGTGCCAGCCAGGGGCCGCTTGGAGAAAAACTGTTTTTT.

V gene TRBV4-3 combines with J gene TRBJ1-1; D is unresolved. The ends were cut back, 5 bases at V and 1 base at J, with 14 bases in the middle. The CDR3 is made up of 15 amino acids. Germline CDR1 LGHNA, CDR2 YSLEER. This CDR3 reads CASSKNGRSNTEAFF. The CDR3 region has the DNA TGCGCCAGCAGCAAAAACGGACGGTCGAACACTGAAGCTTTCTTT.

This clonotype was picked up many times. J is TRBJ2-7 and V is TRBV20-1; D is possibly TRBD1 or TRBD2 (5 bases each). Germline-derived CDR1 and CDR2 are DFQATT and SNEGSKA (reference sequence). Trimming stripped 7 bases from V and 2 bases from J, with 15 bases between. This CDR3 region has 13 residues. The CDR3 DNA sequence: TGCAGTGTAGCCGGGACCCCAACCTACGAGCAGTACTTC. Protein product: CSVAGTPTYEQYF.

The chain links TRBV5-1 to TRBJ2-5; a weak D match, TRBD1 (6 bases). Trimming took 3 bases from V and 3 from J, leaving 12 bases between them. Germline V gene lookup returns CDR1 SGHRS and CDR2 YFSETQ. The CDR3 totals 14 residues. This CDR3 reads CASSSGTTEETQYF. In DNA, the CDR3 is TGCGCCAGCAGCTCCGGGACAACGGAAGAGACCCAGTACTTC.

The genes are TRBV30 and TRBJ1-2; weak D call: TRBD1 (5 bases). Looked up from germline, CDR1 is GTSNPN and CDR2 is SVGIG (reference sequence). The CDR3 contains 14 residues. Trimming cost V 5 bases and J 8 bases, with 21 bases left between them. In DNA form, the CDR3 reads TGTGCCTGGGAACGGGGCCGCCGATTATGGGGCTACACCTTC. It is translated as CAWERGRRLWGYTF.